A single sample is the source of the 8 T cell receptor beta chains below, sequenced in a study of monozygotic twins with inflammatory bowel disease. TCRdb reworked the 5' RACE reads into one entry per CDR3 protein, no DNA. The repertoire table contains around 380,000 distinct CDR3 sequences. The sequencing sample was made of blood. Receptor source: a human donor with ulcerative colitis or Crohn's disease, or a healthy co-twin of an affected twin (not recorded which).

This sequence joins TRBV6-2 or TRBV6-3 and TRBJ2-7; no DNA is available, so the TRBD2 call from TCRdb remains unchecked. CDR3 length equals 14 residues. Germline V lookup: CDR1 MNHEY, CDR2 SVGEGT. The CDR3 reads CASSPAAQPHEQYF.

This rearrangement joins TRBV4-1 to TRBJ1-1; the TRBD1 assignment by TCRdb is unverifiable without DNA. Per the germline V gene, CDR1 is MGHRA and CDR2 is YSYEKL. The CDR3 totals 15 residues. CDR3 in amino acids: CASSQDRQGVTEAFF.

This chain connects TRBV29-1 to TRBJ2-7. Germline V gene data show CDR1 as SQVTM and CDR2 as ANQGSEA. The CDR3 contains 12 residues. This chain's CDR3 is CSVEDRDYEQYF.

V gene TRBV9 combines with J gene TRBJ2-7; TCRdb reports TRBD1, a call that lacks DNA to check it against. Germline CDR1 and CDR2: SGDLS and YYNGEE. The CDR3 extends over 16 amino acids. This CDR3 reads CASSARPGQGFYEQYF.

This sequence joins TRBV20-1 and TRBJ2-5; checking the TCRdb D call of TRBD1 is not possible without DNA. Germline V gene lookup returns CDR1 DFQATT and CDR2 SNEGSKA (reference sequence). The CDR3 contains 14 residues. The CDR3: CSANRDRAQETQYF.

J is TRBJ2-1 and V is TRBV5-1; TCRdb's D call of TRBD2 is untestable without DNA. Germline-derived CDR1 and CDR2 are SGHRS and YFSETQ. This CDR3 comprises 14 residues. The chain's CDR3 is CASKPGLLYNEQFF.

The chain is built from TRBV10-3 and TRBJ2-6. The CDR3 totals 15 residues. Looked up from germline, CDR1 is ENHRY and CDR2 is SYGVKD. CDR3 amino acids: CAISPFASGANVLTF.

The J gene is TRBJ1-1, the V gene TRBV7-9; there is no DNA to check the TCRdb D call of TRBD1. Germline V gene sequence: CDR1 SEHNR, CDR2 FQNEAQ (reference sequence). The CDR3 totals 14 residues. This CDR3 is CASSALRGTAEAFF.